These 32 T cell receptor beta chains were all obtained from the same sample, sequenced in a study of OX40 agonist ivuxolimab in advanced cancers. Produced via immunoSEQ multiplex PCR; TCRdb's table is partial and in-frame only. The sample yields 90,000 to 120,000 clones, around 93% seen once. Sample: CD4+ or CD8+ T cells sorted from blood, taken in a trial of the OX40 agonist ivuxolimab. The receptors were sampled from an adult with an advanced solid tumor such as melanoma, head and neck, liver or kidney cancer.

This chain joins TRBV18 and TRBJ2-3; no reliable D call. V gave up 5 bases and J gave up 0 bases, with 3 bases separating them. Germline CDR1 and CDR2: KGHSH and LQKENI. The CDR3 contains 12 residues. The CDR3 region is CASSASTDTQYF. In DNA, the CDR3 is TGTGCCAGCTCAGCGAGCACAGATACGCAGTATTTT.

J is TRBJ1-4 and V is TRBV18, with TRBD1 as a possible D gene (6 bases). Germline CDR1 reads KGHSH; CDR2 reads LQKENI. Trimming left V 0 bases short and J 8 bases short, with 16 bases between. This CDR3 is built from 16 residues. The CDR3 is CASSPPGTGIREKLFF. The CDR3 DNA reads TGTGCCAGCTCACCACCGGGTACAGGGATTAGGGAAAAACTGTTTTTT.

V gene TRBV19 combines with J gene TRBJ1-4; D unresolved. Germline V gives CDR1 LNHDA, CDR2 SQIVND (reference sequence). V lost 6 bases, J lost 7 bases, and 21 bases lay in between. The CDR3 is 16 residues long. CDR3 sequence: CASSPLGPLSFEKLFF. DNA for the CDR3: TGTGCCAGTAGCCCTCTCGGGCCCCTTTCCTTTGAAAAACTGTTTTTT.

The CDR3, as DNA: TGTGCCAGCGTACGAACAGGGGGCACTGAAGCTTTCTTT. It encodes CASVRTGGTEAFF. This chain joins TRBV6-1 and TRBJ1-1, with 8 bases identical to TRBD1. This CDR3 spans 13 amino acids. Germline CDR1 is MNHNS and CDR2 is SASEGT. The V and J ends lost 8 bases and 4 bases, in that order; junction bases with no gene match: 6.

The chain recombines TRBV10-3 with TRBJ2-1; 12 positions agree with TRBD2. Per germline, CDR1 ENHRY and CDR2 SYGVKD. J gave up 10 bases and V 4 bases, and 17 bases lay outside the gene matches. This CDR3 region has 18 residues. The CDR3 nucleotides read TGTGCCATCAGTGGACTAGCGGGAGTCGGGCTACAATCGGGAGAGCAGTTCTTC. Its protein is CAISGLAGVGLQSGEQFF.

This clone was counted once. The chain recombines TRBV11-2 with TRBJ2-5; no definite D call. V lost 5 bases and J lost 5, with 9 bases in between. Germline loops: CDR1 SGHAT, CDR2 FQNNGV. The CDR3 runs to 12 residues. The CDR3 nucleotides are TGTGCCAGCAGCGCAGCTGGGGAGACCCAGTACTTC. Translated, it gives CASSAAGETQYF.

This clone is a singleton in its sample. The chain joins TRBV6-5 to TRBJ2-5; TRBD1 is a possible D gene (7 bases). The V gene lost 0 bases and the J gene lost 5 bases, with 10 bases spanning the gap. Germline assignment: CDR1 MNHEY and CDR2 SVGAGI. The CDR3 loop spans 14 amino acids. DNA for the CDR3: TGTGCCAGCAGTTACTCGCAGGGGGGTGAGACCCAGTACTTC. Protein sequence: CASSYSQGGETQYF.

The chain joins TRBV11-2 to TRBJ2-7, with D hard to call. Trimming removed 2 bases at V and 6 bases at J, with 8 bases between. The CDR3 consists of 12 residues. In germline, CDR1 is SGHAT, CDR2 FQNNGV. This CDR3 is CASSLSVGEQYF. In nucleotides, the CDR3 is TGTGCCAGCAGCTTATCTGTTGGCGAGCAGTACTTC.

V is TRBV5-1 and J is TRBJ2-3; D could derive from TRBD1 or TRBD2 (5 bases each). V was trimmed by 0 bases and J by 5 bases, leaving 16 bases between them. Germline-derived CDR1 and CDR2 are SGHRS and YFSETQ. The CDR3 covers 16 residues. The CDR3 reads CASSLARVLGGDTQYF. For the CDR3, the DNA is TGCGCCAGCAGCTTGGCGAGGGTCCTTGGGGGAGATACGCAGTATTTT.

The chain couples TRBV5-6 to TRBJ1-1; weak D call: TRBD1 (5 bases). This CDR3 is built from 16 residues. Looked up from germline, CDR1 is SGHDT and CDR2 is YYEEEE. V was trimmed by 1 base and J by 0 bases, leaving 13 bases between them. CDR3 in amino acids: CASSLKRGTMNTEAFF. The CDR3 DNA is TGTGCCAGCAGCTTGAAGAGGGGTACAATGAACACTGAAGCTTTCTTT.

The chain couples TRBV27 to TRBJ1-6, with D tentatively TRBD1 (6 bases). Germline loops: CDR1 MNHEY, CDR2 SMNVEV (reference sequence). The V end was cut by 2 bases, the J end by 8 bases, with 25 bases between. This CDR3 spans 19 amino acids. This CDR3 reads CASSLRTRGGGEGYSPLHF. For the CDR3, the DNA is TGTGCCAGCAGTTTACGAACACGAGGCGGGGGCGAGGGTTATTCACCCCTCCACTTT.

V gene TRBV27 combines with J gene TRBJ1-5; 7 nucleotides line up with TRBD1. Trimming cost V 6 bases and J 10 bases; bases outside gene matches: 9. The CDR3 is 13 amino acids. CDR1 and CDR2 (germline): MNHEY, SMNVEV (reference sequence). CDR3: CASRPMTGYPQHF. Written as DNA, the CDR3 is TGTGCCAGCAGGCCCATGACAGGGTATCCCCAGCATTTT.

This chain's CDR3 is CASSDVVHTGSWGYTF. The CDR3 DNA reads as TGTGCCAGCAGTGATGTTGTACACACAGGGTCCTGGGGCTACACCTTC. The chain has TRBV2 and TRBJ1-2; D may be TRBD1 (6 bases). The CDR3 has 16 amino acids. Deletions cut 3 bases from V and 8 bases from J, with 22 bases between. Germline V gene data show CDR1 as SNHLY and CDR2 as FYNNEI.

The CDR3 reads CASSLRAGGNHEQFF. In DNA, the CDR3 is TGTGCCAGCAGCTTACGGGCGGGAGGGAACCATGAGCAGTTCTTC. This chain joins TRBV7-8 and TRBJ2-1; 9 bases match TRBD2. Germline V gene lookup returns CDR1 SGHVS and CDR2 FQNEAQ. J gave up 8 bases and V 2 bases, and 7 bases lay outside the gene matches. The CDR3 runs 15 residues.

CDR3 loop: CASSIGLGVEQYF. DNA of the CDR3: TGTGCCAGTAGTATAGGACTAGGGGTCGAGCAGTACTTC. The rearrangement links TRBV19 to TRBJ2-7; weak D call: TRBD2 (6 bases). The CDR3 sequence is 13 residues long. The germline V gene encodes CDR1 LNHDA and CDR2 SQIVND (reference sequence). V shed 1 base and J shed 6 bases, with 10 bases lying between them.

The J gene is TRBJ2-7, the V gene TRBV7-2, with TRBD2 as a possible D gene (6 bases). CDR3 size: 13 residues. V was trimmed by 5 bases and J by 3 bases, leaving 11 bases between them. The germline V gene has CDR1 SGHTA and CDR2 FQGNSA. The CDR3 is CASSRIADYEQYF. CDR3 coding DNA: TGTGCCAGCAGCAGGATAGCGGACTACGAGCAGTACTTC.

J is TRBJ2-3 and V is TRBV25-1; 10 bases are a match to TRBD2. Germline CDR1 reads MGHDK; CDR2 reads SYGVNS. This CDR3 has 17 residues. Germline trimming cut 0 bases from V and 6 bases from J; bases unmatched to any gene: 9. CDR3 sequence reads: CASSEYLLAGVVDTQYF. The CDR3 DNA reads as TGTGCCAGCAGTGAATATTTGCTAGCGGGAGTCGTGGATACGCAGTATTTT.

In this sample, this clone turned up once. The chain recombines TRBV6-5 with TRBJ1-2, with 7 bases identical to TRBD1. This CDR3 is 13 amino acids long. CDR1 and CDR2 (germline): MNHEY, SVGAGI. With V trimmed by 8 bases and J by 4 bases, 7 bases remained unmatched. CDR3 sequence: CASGKQGSYGYTF. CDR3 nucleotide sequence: TGTGCCAGCGGGAAACAGGGGAGCTATGGCTACACCTTC.

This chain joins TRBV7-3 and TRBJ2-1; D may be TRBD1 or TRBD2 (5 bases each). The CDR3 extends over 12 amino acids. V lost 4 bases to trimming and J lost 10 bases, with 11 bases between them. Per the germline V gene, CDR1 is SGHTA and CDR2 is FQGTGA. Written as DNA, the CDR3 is TGTGCCAGCAGCTCTGGTGAGGGGGAGCAGTTCTTC. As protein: CASSSGEGEQFF.

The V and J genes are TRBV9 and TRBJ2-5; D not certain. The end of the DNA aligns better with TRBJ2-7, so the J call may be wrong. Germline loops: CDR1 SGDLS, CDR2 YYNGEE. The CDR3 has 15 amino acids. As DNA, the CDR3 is TGTGCCAGCAGCGTAGAGGCAGCACCCTCCTACGAGCAGTACTTC. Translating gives CASSVEAAPSYEQYF.

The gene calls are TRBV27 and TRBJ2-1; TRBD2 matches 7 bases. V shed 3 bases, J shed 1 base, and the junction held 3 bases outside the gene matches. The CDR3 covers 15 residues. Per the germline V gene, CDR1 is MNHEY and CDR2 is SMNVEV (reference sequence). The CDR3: CASSFERGSYNEQFF. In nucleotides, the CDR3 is TGTGCCAGCAGTTTCGAGCGGGGTTCCTACAATGAGCAGTTCTTC.

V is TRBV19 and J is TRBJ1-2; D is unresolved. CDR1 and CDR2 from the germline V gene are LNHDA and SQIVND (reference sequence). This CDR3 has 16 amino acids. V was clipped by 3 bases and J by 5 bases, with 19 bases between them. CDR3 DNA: TGTGCCAGTAGTATTACCTTCCGGAATCCCATTTATGGCTACACCTTC. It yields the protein CASSITFRNPIYGYTF.

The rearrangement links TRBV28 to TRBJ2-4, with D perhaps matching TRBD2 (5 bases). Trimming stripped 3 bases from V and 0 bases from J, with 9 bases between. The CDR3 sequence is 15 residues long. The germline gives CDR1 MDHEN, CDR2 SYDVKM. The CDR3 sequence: CASSLRELAKNIQYF. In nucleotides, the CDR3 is TGTGCCAGCAGTTTGAGGGAACTAGCCAAAAACATTCAGTACTTC.

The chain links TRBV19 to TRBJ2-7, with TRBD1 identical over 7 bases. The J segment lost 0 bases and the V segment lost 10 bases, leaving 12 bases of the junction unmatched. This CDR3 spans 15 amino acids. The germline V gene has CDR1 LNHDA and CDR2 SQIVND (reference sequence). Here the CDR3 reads CATSGTDDSSYEQYF. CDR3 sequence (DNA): TGTGCCACTTCCGGGACAGATGATAGCTCCTACGAGCAGTACTTC.

DNA of the CDR3: TGTGCCAGCACTCAAGGGGGGCCGAACACCGGGGAGCTGTTTTTT. Its protein is CASTQGGPNTGELFF. The V gene is TRBV7-9, the J gene TRBJ2-2; D possibly matches TRBD1 or TRBD2 (6 bases each). Trimming left V 7 bases short and J 0 bases short, with 12 bases between. The germline gives CDR1 SEHNR, CDR2 FQNEAQ (reference sequence). The CDR3 spans 15 residues.

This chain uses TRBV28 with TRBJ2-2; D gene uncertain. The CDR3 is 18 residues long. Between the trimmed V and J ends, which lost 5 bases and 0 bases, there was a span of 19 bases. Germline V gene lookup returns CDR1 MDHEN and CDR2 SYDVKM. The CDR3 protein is CASSAPASIDANTGELFF. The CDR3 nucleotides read TGTGCCAGCAGTGCCCCCGCGTCGATTGACGCGAACACCGGGGAGCTGTTTTTT. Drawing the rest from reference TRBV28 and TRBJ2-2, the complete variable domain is DVKVTQSSRYLVKRTGEKVFLECVQDMDHENMFWYRQDPGLGLRLIYFSYDVKMKEKGDIPEGYSVSREKKERFSLILESASTNQTSMYLCASSAPASIDANTGELFFGEGSRLTVL.

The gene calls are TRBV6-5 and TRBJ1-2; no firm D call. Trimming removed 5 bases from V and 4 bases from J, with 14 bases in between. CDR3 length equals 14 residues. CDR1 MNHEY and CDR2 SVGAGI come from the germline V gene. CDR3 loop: CASSNPTEVYGYTF. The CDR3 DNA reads TGTGCCAGCAGTAATCCCACCGAGGTCTATGGCTACACCTTC.

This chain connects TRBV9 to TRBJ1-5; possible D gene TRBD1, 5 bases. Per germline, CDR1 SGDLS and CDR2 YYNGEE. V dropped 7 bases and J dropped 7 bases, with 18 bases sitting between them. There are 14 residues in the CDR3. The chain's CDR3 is CASGRWGSGQPQHF. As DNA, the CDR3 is TGTGCCAGCGGGCGGTGGGGGAGTGGGCAGCCCCAGCATTTT.

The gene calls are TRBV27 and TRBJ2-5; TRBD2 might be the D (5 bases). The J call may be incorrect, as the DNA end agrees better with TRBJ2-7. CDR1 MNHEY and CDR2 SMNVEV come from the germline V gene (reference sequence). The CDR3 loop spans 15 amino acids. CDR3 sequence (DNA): TGTGCCAGCAGTATCCTGCCGGGGTCGAACTACGAGCAGTACTTC. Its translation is CASSILPGSNYEQYF.

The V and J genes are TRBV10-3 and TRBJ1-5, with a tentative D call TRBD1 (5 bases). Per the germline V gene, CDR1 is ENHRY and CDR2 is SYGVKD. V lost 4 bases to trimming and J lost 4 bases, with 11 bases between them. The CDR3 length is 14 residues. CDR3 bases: TGTGCCATCAGTGGCGGGGGGGAGAATCAGCCCCAGCATTTT. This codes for CAISGGGENQPQHF.

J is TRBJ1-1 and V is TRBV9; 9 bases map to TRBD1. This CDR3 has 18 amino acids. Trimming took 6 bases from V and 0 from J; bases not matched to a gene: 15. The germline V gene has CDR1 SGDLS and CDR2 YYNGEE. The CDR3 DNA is TGTGCCAGCACCCGACATCACTCCGGGACAGGGATGAACACTGAAGCTTTCTTT. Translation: CASTRHHSGTGMNTEAFF.

CDR3 amino acids: CATPFGREASTDTQYF. The DNA of the CDR3 is TGTGCCACCCCATTCGGGCGGGAAGCTAGCACAGATACGCAGTATTTT. The rearrangement links TRBV6-8 to TRBJ2-3; tentatively, D is TRBD2 (6 bases). Germline values: CDR1 MNHGY, CDR2 SAAAGT. This CDR3 region has 16 residues. V shed 10 bases and J shed 0 bases, with 20 bases lying between them.